This T cell receptor (beta chain) is from a study of T-cell memory formation after mild COVID-19. As for the study in general: TCR clustering was largely donor specific.

The CDR3 covers 14 residues. The V gene lost 0 bases and the J gene lost 8 bases, with 13 bases spanning the gap. CDR1 SEHNR and CDR2 FQNEAQ come from the germline V gene (reference sequence). Of note for this clonotype: What it binds is unknown.

Overall study results and limits: Certain responding clones were present in pre-infection memory, suggesting participation of cross-reactive memory. Second-wave clones reaching peak frequency on day 37 lacked confirmed SARS-CoV-2 specificity.

5'RACE, which relied on constant-segment primers, yielded TCR alpha and TCR beta cDNA libraries carrying sample barcodes and UMIs. TCRdb redid the calling of the 5' RACE reads with MiXCR, one entry per CDR3 protein. This sample yields some 450,000 distinct CDR3 sequences, of which 20% are seen a single time; 7.5% to 9.5% belongs to the top ten. The sample taken for sequencing was PBMCs or a T cell subset sorted from them (not recorded which). The chain is built from TRBV7-9 and TRBJ1-2, with D unresolved. The receptor was derived from an adult woman who had mild COVID-19 (a few samples of this study predate the infection). Cell type and time point are not known. The CDR3 loop reads CASSLAHEPSGYTF. The CDR3 region has the DNA TGTGCCAGCAGCTTAGCCCATGAGCCCTCAGGCTACACCTTC.